This note documents a single T cell receptor beta chain sequence. Its matching antigen is unknown. These data belong to a study of PD-1 blockade in classical Hodgkin lymphoma. Each patient experienced a relapse that followed autologous stem cell transplantation, and brentuximab vedotin exposure varied. General observations from the study: Still unresolved is the cause of the repertoire differences, which may be disease activity or prior therapy. Complete responders' diversity at baseline resembled that of newly diagnosed patients.

Generated by immunoSEQ multiplex PCR, the TCRdb table keeps only in-frame clones and is missing some. The sample lists more than 50,000 clones, around 75% seen once, with 7% to 10% in the top ten. CDR3 length: 14 amino acids. Germline CDR1 SGHAT, CDR2 FQNNGV. V lost 5 bases and J 1 base, leaving 11 bases between the germline ends. V and J are TRBV11-2 and TRBJ1-1; D remains ambiguous. The sample here was peripheral blood mononuclear cells (PBMCs), taken before the second cycle of nivolumab. The clonotype originates from a human donor with classical Hodgkin lymphoma. The chain's CDR3 is CASSTWRGNTEAFF. The CDR3 nucleotides read TGTGCCAGCAGCACCTGGCGAGGGAACACTGAAGCTTTCTTT.